This T cell receptor (beta chain) was sequenced in a study of blood T cell repertoires in COVID-19. The CDR3 has 12 amino acids. Germline lookup yields CDR1 SGHRS and CDR2 YFSETQ. V dropped 3 bases and J dropped 3 bases, with 6 bases sitting between them. This table comes from immunoSEQ multiplex PCR, and its TCRdb copy is limited to in-frame clones, with some not included. The table records some 120,000 clones, around 89% of them present only once. The chain has TRBV5-1 and TRBJ2-5; D perhaps matches TRBD2 (5 bases). The sequence was obtained from a man aged 50 to 60 with acute or convalescent COVID-19. Material for sequencing was peripheral blood. CDR3 residues: CASSSGKETQYF. CDR3 DNA: TGCGCCAGCAGCTCGGGGAAAGAGACCCAGTACTTC.